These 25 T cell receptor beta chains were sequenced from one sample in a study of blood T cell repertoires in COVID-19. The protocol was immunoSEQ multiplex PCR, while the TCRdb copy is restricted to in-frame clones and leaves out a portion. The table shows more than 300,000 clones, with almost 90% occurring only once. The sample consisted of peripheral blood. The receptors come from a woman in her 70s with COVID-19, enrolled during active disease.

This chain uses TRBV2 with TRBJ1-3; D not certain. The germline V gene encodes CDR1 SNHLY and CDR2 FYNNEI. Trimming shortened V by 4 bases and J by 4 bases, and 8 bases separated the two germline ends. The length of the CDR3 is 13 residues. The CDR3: CASSAAGGNTIYF. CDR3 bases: TGTGCCAGCAGTGCCGCAGGAGGAAACACCATATATTTT.

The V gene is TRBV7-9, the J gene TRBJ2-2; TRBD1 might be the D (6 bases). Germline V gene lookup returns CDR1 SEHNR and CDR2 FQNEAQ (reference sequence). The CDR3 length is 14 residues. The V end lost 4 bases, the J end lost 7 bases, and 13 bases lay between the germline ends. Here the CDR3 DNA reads TGTGCCAGCAGCTCTATCAGGGGTCGCGGGGAGCTGTTTTTT. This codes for CASSSIRGRGELFF.

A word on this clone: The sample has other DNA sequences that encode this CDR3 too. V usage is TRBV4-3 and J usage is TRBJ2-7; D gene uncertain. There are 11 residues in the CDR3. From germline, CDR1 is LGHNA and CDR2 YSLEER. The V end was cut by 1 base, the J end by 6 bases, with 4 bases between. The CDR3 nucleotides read TGCGCCAGCAGCCAAGCAGGCGAGCAGTACTTC. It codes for CASSQAGEQYF.

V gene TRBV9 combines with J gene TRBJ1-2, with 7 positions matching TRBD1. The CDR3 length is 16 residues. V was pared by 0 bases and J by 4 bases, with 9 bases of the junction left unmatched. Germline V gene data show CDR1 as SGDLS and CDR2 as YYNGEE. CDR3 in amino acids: CASSVGTGERVYGYTF. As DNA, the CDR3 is TGTGCCAGCAGCGTAGGCACAGGGGAAAGGGTCTATGGCTACACCTTC.

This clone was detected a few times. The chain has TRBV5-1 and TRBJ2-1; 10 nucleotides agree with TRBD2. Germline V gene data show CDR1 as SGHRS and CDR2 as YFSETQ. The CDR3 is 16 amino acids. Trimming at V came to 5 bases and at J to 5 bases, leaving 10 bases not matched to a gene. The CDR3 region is CASRSRAGGPDNEQFF. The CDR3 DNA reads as TGCGCCAGCAGATCCCGAGCGGGGGGGCCGGACAATGAGCAGTTCTTC.

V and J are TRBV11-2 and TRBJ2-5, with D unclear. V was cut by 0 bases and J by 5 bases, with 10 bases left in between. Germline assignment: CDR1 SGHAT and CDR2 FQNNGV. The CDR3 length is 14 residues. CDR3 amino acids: CASSLDRRRETQYF. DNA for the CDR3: TGTGCCAGCAGCTTAGATAGACGGCGGGAGACCCAGTACTTC.

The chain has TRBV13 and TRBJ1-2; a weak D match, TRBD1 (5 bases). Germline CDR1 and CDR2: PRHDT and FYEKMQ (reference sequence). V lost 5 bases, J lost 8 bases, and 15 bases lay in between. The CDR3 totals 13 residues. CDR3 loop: CASSPNTGVGYTF. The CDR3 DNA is TGTGCCAGCAGCCCGAATACGGGGGTAGGCTACACCTTC.

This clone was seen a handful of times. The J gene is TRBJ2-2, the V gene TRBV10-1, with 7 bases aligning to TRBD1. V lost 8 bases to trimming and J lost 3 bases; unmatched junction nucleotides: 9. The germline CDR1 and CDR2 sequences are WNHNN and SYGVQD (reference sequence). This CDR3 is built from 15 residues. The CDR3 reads CASALKTGDTGELFF. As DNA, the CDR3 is TGCGCCAGCGCGCTAAAAACAGGGGACACCGGGGAGCTGTTTTTT.

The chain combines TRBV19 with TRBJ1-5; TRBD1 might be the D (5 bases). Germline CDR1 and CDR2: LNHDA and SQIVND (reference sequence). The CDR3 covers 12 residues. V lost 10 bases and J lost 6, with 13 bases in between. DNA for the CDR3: TGTGCCACCAAGGAGGGGCTTCAGCCCCAGCATTTT. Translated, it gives CATKEGLQPQHF.

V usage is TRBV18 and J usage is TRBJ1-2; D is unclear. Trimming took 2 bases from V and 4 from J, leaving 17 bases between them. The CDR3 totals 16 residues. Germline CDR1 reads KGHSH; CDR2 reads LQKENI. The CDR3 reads CASSPGSVTPTYGYTF. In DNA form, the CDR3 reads TGTGCCAGCTCACCAGGGAGCGTAACACCGACCTATGGCTACACCTTC.

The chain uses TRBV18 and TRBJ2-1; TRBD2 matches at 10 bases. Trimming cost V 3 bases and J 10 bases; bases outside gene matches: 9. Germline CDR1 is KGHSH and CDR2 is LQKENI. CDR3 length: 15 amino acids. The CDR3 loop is CASSPERGGLEEQFF. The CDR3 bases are TGTGCCAGCTCACCTGAGCGGGGGGGCCTTGAGGAGCAGTTCTTC.

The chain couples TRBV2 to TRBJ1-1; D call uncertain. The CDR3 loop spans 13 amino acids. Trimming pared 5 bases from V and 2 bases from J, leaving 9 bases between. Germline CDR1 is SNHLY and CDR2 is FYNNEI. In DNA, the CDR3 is TGTGCCAGCAGTATAAGTACAAACACTGAAGCTTTCTTT. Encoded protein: CASSISTNTEAFF.

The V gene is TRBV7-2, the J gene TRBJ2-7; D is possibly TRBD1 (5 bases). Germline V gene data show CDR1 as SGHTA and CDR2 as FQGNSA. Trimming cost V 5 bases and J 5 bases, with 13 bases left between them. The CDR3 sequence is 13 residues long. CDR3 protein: CASSTGPDNEQYF. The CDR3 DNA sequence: TGTGCCAGCAGCACCGGACCGGACAACGAGCAGTACTTC. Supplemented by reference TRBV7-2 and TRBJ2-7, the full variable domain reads GAGVSQSPSNKVTEKGKDVELRCDPISGHTALYWYRQSLGQGLEFLIYFQGNSAPDKSGLPSDRFSAERTGGSVSTLTIQRTQQEDSAVYLCASSTGPDNEQYFGPGTRLTVT.

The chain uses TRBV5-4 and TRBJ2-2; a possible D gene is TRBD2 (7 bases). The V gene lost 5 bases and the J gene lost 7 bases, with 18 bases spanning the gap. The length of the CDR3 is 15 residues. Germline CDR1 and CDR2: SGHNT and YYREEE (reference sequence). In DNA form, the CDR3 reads TGTGCCAGCAGTCCGGACGGGGGGCGCGTCGGGGAGCTGTTTTTT. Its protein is CASSPDGGRVGELFF.

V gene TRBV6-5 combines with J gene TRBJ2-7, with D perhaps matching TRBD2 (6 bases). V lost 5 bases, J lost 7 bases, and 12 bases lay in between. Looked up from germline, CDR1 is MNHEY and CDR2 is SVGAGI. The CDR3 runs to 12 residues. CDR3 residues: CASSPPTREQYF. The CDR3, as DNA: TGTGCCAGCAGTCCCCCGACTAGAGAGCAGTACTTC.

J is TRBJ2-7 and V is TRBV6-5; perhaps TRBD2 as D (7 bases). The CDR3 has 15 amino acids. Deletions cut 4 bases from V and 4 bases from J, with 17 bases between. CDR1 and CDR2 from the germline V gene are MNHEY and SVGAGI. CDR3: CASSSTGRGGYEQYF. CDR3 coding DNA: TGTGCCAGCAGTTCGACGGGCAGGGGAGGGTACGAGCAGTACTTC.

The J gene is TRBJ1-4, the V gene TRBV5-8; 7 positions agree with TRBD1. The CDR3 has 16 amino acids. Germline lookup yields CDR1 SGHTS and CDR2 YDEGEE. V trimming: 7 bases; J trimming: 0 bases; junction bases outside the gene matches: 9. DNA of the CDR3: TGTGCCAGCTCCACGGGACAGAAAACAACTAATGAAAAACTGTTTTTT. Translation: CASSTGQKTTNEKLFF. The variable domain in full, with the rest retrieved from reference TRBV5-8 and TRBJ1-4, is EAGVTQSPTHLIKTRGQQATLRCSPISGHTSVYWYQQALGLGLQFLLWYDEGEERNRGNFPPRFSGRQFPNYSSELNVNALELEDSALYLCASSTGQKTTNEKLFFGSGTQLSVL.

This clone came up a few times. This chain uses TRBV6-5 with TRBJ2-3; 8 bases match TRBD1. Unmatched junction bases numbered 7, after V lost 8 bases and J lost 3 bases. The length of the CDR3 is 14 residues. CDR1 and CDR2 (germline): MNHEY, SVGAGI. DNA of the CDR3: TGTGCCAGCCTAACAGGGGGTAGGACAGATACGCAGTATTTT. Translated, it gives CASLTGGRTDTQYF.

Written as DNA, the CDR3 is TGTGCTAGTGGTAGGAGCGGGGGAGTCTCCTACGAGCAGTACTTC. It codes for CASGRSGGVSYEQYF. This chain uses TRBV12-5 with TRBJ2-7; TRBD2 aligns across 8 bases. This CDR3 is built from 15 residues. Per germline, CDR1 LGHNT and CDR2 FRNRAP. With V trimmed by 5 bases and J by 0 bases, 6 bases remained unmatched.

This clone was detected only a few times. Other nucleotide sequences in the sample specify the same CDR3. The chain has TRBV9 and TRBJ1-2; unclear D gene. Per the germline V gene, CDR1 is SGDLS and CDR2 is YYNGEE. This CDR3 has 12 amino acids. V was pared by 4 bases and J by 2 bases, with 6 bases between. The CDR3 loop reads CASSPSNYGYTF. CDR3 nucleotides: TGTGCCAGCAGCCCCTCGAACTATGGCTACACCTTC.

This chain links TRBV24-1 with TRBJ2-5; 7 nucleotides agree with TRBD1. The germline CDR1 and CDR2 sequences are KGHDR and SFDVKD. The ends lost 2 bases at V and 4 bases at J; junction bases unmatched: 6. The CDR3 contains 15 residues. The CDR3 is CATSDYRQGSETQYF. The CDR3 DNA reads TGTGCCACCAGTGATTATCGACAGGGCTCAGAGACCCAGTACTTC.

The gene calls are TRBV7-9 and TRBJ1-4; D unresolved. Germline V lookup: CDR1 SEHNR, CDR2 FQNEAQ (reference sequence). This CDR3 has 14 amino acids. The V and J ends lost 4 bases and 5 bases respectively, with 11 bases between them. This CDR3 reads CASSSDYLNEKLFF. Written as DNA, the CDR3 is TGTGCCAGCAGCTCAGATTATTTGAATGAAAAACTGTTTTTT.

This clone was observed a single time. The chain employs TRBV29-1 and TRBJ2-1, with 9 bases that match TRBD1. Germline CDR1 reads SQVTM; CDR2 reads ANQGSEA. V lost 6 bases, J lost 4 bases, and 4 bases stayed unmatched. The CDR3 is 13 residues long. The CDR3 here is CSVGQGGYNEQFF. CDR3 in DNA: TGCAGCGTGGGACAGGGCGGTTACAATGAGCAGTTCTTC.

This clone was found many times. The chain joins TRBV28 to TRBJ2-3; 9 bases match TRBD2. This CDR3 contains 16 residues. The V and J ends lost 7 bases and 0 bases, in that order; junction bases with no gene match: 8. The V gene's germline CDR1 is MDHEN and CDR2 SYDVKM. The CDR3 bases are TGTGCCAGCAAAGCTAGCGGGGATTCTAGCACAGATACGCAGTATTTT. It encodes CASKASGDSSTDTQYF.

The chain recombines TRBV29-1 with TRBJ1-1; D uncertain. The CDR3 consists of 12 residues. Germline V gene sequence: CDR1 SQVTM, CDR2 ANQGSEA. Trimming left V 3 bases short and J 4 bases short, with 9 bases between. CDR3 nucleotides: TGCAGCGTTGACCAAAGAGGCACTGAAGCTTTCTTT. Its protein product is CSVDQRGTEAFF.